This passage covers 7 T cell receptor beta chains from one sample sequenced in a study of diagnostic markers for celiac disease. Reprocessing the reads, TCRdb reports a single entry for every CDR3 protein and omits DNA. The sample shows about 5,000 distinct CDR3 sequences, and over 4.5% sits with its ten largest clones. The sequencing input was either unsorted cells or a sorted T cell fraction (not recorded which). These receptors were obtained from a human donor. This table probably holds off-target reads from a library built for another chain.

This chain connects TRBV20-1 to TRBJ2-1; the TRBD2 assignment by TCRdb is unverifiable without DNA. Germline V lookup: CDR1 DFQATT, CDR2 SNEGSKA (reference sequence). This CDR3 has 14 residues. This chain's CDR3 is CSALTGGSYNEQFF.

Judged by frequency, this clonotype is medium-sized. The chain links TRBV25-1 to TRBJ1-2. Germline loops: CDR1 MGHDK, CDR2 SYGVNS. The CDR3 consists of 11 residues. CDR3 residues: CASSESRRRPF.

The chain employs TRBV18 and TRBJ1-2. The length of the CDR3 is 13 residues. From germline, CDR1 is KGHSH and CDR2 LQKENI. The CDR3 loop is CASSTTTNYGYTF. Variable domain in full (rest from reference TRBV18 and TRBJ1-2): NAGVMQNPRHLVRRRGQEARLRCSPMKGHSHVYWYRQLPEEGLKFMVYLQKENIIDESGMPKERFSAEFPKEGPSILRIQQVVRGDSAAYFCASSTTTNYGYTFGSGTRLTVV.

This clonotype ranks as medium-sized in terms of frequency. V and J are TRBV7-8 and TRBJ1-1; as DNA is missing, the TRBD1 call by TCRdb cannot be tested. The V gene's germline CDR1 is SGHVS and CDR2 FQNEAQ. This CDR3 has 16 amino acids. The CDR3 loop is CASTQFVAGGLTEAFF.

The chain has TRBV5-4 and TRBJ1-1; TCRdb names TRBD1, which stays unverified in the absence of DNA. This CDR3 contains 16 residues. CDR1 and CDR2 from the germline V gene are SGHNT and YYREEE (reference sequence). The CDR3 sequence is CASSIGQGGPLTEAFF.

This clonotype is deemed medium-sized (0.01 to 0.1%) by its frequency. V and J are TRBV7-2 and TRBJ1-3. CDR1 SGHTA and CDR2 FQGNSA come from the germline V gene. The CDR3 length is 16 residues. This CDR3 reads CASSLGQLNSGNTIYF.

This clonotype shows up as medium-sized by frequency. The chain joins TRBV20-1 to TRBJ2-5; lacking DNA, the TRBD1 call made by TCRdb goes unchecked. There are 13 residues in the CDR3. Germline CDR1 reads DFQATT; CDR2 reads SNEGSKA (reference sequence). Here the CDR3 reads CSARPSGGETQYF.